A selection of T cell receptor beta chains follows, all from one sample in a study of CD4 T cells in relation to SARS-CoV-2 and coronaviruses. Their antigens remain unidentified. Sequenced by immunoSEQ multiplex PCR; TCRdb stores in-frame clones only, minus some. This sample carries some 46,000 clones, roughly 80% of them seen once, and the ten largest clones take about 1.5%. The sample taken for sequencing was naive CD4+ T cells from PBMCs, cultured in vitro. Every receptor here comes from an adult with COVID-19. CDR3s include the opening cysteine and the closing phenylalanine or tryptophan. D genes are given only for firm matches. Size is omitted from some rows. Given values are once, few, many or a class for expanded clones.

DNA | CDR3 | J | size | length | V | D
TGTGCCAGCAGCCAAGGGACAGATAATTCACCCCTCCACTTT | CASSQGTDNSPLHF | TRBJ1-6 | NA | 14 | TRBV7-3 | TRBD1
TGTGCCAGCAGTCGGGACAGATCTGGCCAGCCCCAGCATTTT | CASSRDRSGQPQHF | TRBJ1-5 | few | 14 | TRBV25-1 | TRBD1
TGTGCCAGCAGTTTCGCCAGCGGGAGGCTTCAACGGGCCGGGGAGCTGTTTTTT | CASSFASGRLQRAGELFF | TRBJ2-2 | NA | 18 | TRBV27 | TRBD2
TGTGCCAGCGGGGGGTTTGGCAATCAGCCCCAGCATTTT | CASGGFGNQPQHF | TRBJ1-5 | NA | 13 | TRBV28 | NA
TGTGCCAGCAGTGAAGGGATGCAGGGGGGCGTGAACACTGAAGCTTTCTTT | CASSEGMQGGVNTEAFF | TRBJ1-1 | NA | 17 | TRBV6-1 | TRBD1
TGTGCCAGCAGCTTCGGTAGCGGGAGCAGGGAGACCCAGTACTTC | CASSFGSGSRETQYF | TRBJ2-5 | NA | 15 | TRBV7-2 | TRBD2
TGTGCCAGCAGTTACTCCGGGGGTTTTGACTATGGCTACACCTTC | CASSYSGGFDYGYTF | TRBJ1-2 | NA | 15 | TRBV6-5 | NA
TGCGCCAGCAGGCACCAGGGACAGAGAGACTATGGCTACACCTTC | CASRHQGQRDYGYTF | TRBJ1-2 | NA | 15 | TRBV4-1 | TRBD1
TGTGCCAGCAGTGAAAGGACCGTCGAAGAGACCCAGTACTTC | CASSERTVEETQYF | TRBJ2-5 | NA | 14 | TRBV6-1 | NA
TGTGCCACCGCCCGGGGGGGAAGGGGAAACACCATATATTTT | CATARGGRGNTIYF | TRBJ1-3 | NA | 14 | TRBV6-1 | NA
TGTGCCAGCAGCTTCGACGGACTCTCTGGAAACACCATATATTTT | CASSFDGLSGNTIYF | TRBJ1-3 | few | 15 | TRBV7-9 | NA
TGTGCCAGCAGTTTGGGGGGGGGACAGGGTCAAGCACCCCTCCACTTT | CASSLGGGQGQAPLHF | TRBJ1-6 | NA | 16 | TRBV28 | TRBD1
TGTGCCAGCAGTGGGACAGGGGGACTGTACAATGAGCAGTTCTTC | CASSGTGGLYNEQFF | TRBJ2-1 | NA | 15 | TRBV2 | TRBD1
TGTGCCAGCAGTTTTCCCTTTGACGGGAGGGCCTACGAGCAGTACTTC | CASSFPFDGRAYEQYF | TRBJ2-7 | NA | 16 | TRBV28 | TRBD2
TGTGCCAGCAGCGTATCCCTGTGGGGGGGCTCTGGGGCCAACGTCCTGACTTTC | CASSVSLWGGSGANVLTF | TRBJ2-6 | NA | 18 | TRBV9 | TRBD2
TGTGCCAGCAAAAGGGACAGCGCCTACGAGCAGTACTTC | CASKRDSAYEQYF | TRBJ2-7 | NA | 13 | TRBV6-6 | TRBD1
TGTGCCAGCAGTGAAGAACTAGCGGGAGGGTACGAGCAGTACTTC | CASSEELAGGYEQYF | TRBJ2-7 | once | 15 | TRBV2 | TRBD2